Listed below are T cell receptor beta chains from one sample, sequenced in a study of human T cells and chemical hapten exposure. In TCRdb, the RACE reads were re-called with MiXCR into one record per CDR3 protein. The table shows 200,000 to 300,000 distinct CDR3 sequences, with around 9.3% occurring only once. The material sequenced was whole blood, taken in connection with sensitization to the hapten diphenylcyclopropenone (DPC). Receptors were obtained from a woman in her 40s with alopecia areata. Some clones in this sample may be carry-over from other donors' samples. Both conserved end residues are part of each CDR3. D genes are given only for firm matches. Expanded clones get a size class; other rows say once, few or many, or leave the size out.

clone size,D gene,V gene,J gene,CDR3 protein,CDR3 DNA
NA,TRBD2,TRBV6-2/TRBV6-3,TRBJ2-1,CASKGGSGRIGEQFF,TGTGCCAGCAAAGGAGGTAGCGGGAGGATCGGTGAGCAGTTCTTC
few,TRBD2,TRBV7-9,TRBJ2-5,CASSTGGQPQETQYF,TGTGCCAGCAGCACGGGGGGGCAGCCCCAAGAGACCCAGTACTTC
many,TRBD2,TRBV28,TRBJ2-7,CASRPGGASYEQYF,TGTGCCAGTCGTCCGGGAGGAGCCTCCTACGAGCAGTACTTC
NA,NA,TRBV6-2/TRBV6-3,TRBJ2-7,CASSFGTLIYEQYF,TGTGCCAGCAGTTTCGGGACTTTGATCTACGAGCAGTACTTC
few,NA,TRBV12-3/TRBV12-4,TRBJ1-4,CASSFSPFGEKLFF,TGTGCCAGCAGTTTTAGCCCATTCGGTGAAAAACTGTTTTTT
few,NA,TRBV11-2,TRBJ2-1,CASSPDMPGANEQFF,TGTGCCAGCAGTCCAGACATGCCCGGGGCCAATGAGCAGTTCTTC
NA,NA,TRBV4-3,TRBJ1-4,CASSQEGRGATNEKLFF,TGCGCCAGCAGCCAAGAGGGCAGGGGAGCAACTAATGAAAAACTGTTTTTT
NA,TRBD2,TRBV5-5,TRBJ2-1,CTSSLRLAGAYNEQFF,TGTACCAGCAGCTTGCGGCTAGCGGGAGCATACAATGAGCAGTTCTTC
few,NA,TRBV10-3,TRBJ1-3,CAISGEAGNTIYF,TGTGCCATCAGCGGGGAGGCTGGAAACACCATATATTTT
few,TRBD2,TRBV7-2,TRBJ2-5,CASSTQPSGQETQYF,TGTGCCAGCAGCACCCAACCTAGCGGCCAAGAGACCCAGTACTTC
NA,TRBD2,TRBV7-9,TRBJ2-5,CASSLSLAGETQYF,TGTGCCAGCAGCTTAAGTCTAGCGGGAGAGACCCAGTACTTC
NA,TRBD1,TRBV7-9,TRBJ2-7,CASTPPAGQAYEQYF,TGTGCCAGCACCCCCCCCGCGGGACAGGCCTACGAGCAGTACTTC
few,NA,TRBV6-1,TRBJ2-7,CASSVRTDSGAYEQYF,TGTGCCAGCAGTGTTAGGACGGACAGTGGAGCCTACGAGCAGTACTTC
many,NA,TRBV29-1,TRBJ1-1,CSVEGRTSAAFF,TGCAGCGTTGAAGGTAGGACCTCGGCAGCTTTCTTT
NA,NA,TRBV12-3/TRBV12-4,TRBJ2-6,CASSLTAGSSGANVLTF,TGTGCCAGCAGTTTAACGGCGGGAAGCTCTGGGGCCAACGTCCTGACTTTC
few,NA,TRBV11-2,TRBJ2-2,CASSFGGRDTGELFF,TGTGCCAGCAGCTTCGGAGGGAGAGACACCGGGGAGCTGTTTTTT
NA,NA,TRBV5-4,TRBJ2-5,CASSLGGAQGEETQYF,TGTGCCAGCAGCTTGGGAGGGGCCCAAGGGGAGGAGACCCAGTACTTC
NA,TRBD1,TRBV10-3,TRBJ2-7,CATGDRASYEQYF,TGTGCCACCGGGGACAGGGCGTCCTACGAGCAGTACTTC
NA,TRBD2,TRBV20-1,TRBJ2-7,CSATGLAYEQYF,TGCAGTGCTACGGGACTAGCATACGAGCAGTACTTC
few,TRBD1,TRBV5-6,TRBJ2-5,CASGSIGQGQETQYF,TGTGCCAGCGGATCCATCGGACAGGGGCAAGAGACCCAGTACTTC
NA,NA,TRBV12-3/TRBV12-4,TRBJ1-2,CASSLTVYYGYTF,TGTGCCAGCAGTTTGACAGTTTACTATGGCTACACCTTC
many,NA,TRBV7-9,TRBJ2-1,CASSLGGAEYNEQFF,TGTGCCAGCAGCTTAGGAGGAGCGGAGTACAATGAGCAGTTCTTC
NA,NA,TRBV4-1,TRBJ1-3,CASSQLPGAGNTIYF,TGCGCCAGCAGCCAACTCCCGGGAGCTGGAAACACCATATATTTT
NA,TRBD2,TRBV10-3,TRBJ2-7,CAISDSLAGTYEQYF,TGTGCCATCAGTGACAGCCTAGCGGGCACCTACGAGCAGTACTTC
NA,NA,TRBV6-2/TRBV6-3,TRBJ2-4,CASREEGGNIQYF,TGTGCCAGCAGGGAGGAGGGCGGGAACATTCAGTACTTC
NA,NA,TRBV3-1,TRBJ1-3,CASSLRDAGNTIYF,TGTGCCAGCAGCCTCCGAGACGCTGGAAACACCATATATTTT
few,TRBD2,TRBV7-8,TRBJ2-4,CASGVAGVAKNIQYF,TGTGCCAGCGGCGTAGCGGGAGTGGCCAAAAACATTCAGTACTTC
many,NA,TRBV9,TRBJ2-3,CASSVARAQDTQYF,TGTGCCAGCAGCGTAGCGAGGGCCCAAGATACGCAGTATTTT